This T cell receptor beta chain is from a study of OX40 agonist ivuxolimab in advanced cancers. The protocol was immunoSEQ multiplex PCR, while the TCRdb copy is restricted to in-frame clones and leaves out a portion. This table has about 85,000 clones, 80% to 90% appearing once. This CDR3 spans 15 amino acids. Per the germline V gene, CDR1 is LNHNV and CDR2 is YYDKDF (reference sequence). V was clipped by 0 bases and J by 0 bases, with 6 bases between them. The J gene is TRBJ2-1, the V gene TRBV15, with D unclear. Sample: CD4+ or CD8+ T cells sorted from blood, taken in a trial of the OX40 agonist ivuxolimab. This receptor was identified in an adult with an advanced solid tumor such as melanoma, head and neck, liver or kidney cancer. The CDR3 DNA follows: TGTGCCACCAGCAGAGATAGATACTCCTACAATGAGCAGTTCTTC. It translates to CATSRDRYSYNEQFF. Full variable domain (remainder filled in from reference TRBV15 and TRBJ2-1): DAMVIQNPRYQVTQFGKPVTLSCSQTLNHNVMYWYQQKSSQAPKLLFHYYDKDFNNEADTPDNFQSRRPNTSFCFLDIRSPGLGDTAMYLCATSRDRYSYNEQFFGPGTRLTVL.